Sequencing of this T cell receptor (beta chain) was carried out in a study of blood T cells in healthy people across ages. The V gene end was trimmed by 6 bases and the J gene end by 6 bases; junction bases not matched to a gene: 13. The CDR3 covers 14 residues. The V gene's germline CDR1 is DFQATT and CDR2 SNEGSKA (reference sequence). A second 7 to 11 cycle PCR used barcoded and J-beta primers. TCRdb reanalysed the 5' RACE reads using MiXCR and keeps one entry per CDR3 protein. The sample consists of over 600,000 distinct CDR3 sequences, over 40% of them appearing once. Input material: blood. The V call is TRBV20-1, the J call TRBJ1-2; the match to TRBD1 covers 7 bases. The receptor was derived from a man older than 75 in good health. Here the CDR3 DNA reads TGCAGTGCCCCCACGTCCAGGGGGAAAGATGGCTACACCTTC. Translated, it gives CSAPTSRGKDGYTF.